This TCR beta chain emerged from a study of cytomegalovirus exposure and HLA in healthy donors. PCR amplification relied on 60 Vbeta primers (plus 13 Jbeta primers). The repertoire was sequenced with immunoSEQ multiplex PCR; TCRdb's copy has only in-frame clones and lacks some. The sample shows about 140,000 clones, about 82% of them seen only once. When sampled, the donors appeared nominally healthy, though they likely had unrecorded immune exposures. Whole-study findings and limits: It was reported that TCR beta sequences correctly inferred the HLA-A and HLA-B alleles for most subjects.

Comments on this clone: Its specificity is unknown.

Trimming removed 3 bases at V and 7 bases at J, with 7 bases between. Germline V gives CDR1 MGHDK, CDR2 SYGVNS. The CDR3 totals 13 residues. Sequencing was done on a sample of PBMCs. The receptor was derived from a man younger than 45 in good health and CMV-seronegative. The rearrangement joins TRBV25-1 to TRBJ1-6, with D unclear. The CDR3 here is CASSDRYNSPLHF. Here the CDR3 DNA reads TGTGCCAGCAGTGATCGCTACAATTCACCCCTCCACTTT.